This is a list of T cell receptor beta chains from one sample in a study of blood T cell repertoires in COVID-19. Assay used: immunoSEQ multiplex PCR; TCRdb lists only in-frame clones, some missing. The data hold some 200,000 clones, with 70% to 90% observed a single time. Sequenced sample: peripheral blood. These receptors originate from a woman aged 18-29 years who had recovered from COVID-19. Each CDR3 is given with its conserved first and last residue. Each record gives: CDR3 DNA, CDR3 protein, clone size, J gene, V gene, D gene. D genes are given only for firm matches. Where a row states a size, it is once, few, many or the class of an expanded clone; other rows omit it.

CDR3nt: TGCGCCAGCAGCCAGGATTCGAGCTCTGGAAACACCATATATTTT; CDR3aa: CASSQDSSSGNTIYF; abundance: .; j_gene: TRBJ1-3; v_gene: TRBV5-1; d_gene: .
CDR3nt: TGTGCCAGCAGGCGAAAGGGTCGCGGCGAAGAGCGGGAGGGCCGGAAGGCCGGGGAGCTGTTTTTT; CDR3aa: CASRRKGRGEEREGRKAGELFF; abundance: .; j_gene: TRBJ2-2; v_gene: TRBV2; d_gene: TRBD2
CDR3nt: TGCAGCGGAGCGGCAGATACGCAGTATTTT; CDR3aa: CSGAADTQYF; abundance: .; j_gene: TRBJ2-3; v_gene: TRBV29-1; d_gene: .
CDR3nt: TGTGCCAGTAGTCCCGGGGACTGGGATAGCAATCAGCCCCAGCATTTT; CDR3aa: CASSPGDWDSNQPQHF; abundance: .; j_gene: TRBJ1-5; v_gene: TRBV19; d_gene: .
CDR3nt: TGTGCCAGCAGTAAGGAGGGGAGTAGAACTGAAGCTTTCTTT; CDR3aa: CASSKEGSRTEAFF; abundance: .; j_gene: TRBJ1-1; v_gene: TRBV2; d_gene: .
CDR3nt: TGCGCCAGCAGCCAAGGGCGGGGGGTCTGGGGCTACACCTTC; CDR3aa: CASSQGRGVWGYTF; abundance: .; j_gene: TRBJ1-2; v_gene: TRBV4-1; d_gene: .
CDR3nt: TGTGCCAGCAGCCCGAGTAGCGGGAGATACGAGCAGTACTTC; CDR3aa: CASSPSSGRYEQYF; abundance: .; j_gene: TRBJ2-7; v_gene: TRBV7-2; d_gene: TRBD2
CDR3nt: TGCGCCAGCAGTGTTCGTGGGCTAGCGCTGGATGAGCAGTTCTTC; CDR3aa: CASSVRGLALDEQFF; abundance: .; j_gene: TRBJ2-1; v_gene: TRBV10-1; d_gene: .
CDR3nt: TGTGCCAGCAGCTCCCGGGTCGCGGGCCCCTCCTACAATGAGCAGTTCTTC; CDR3aa: CASSSRVAGPSYNEQFF; abundance: .; j_gene: TRBJ2-1; v_gene: TRBV6-2/TRBV6-3; d_gene: .
CDR3nt: TGTGCCAGCTCAGCTACCGTATCGGACTATGGCTACACCTTC; CDR3aa: CASSATVSDYGYTF; abundance: .; j_gene: TRBJ1-2; v_gene: TRBV18; d_gene: .
CDR3nt: TGTGCCTCCCGGGGAACAGCTAATGAAAAACTGTTTTTT; CDR3aa: CASRGTANEKLFF; abundance: .; j_gene: TRBJ1-4; v_gene: TRBV30; d_gene: .
CDR3nt: TGTGCCAGCAGCTCGAACCCAGGTAACAGGGGGAAAAACGAGGGCTCTGGGGCCAACGTCCTGACTTTC; CDR3aa: CASSSNPGNRGKNEGSGANVLTF; abundance: .; j_gene: TRBJ2-6; v_gene: TRBV21-1; d_gene: .
CDR3nt: TGTGCCACCAGCTCTCGGGTTGGGGGAGGGGAGACCCAGTACTTC; CDR3aa: CATSSRVGGGETQYF; abundance: .; j_gene: TRBJ2-5; v_gene: TRBV15; d_gene: TRBD2
CDR3nt: TGCGCCAGCAGCTTGGGAGGGACAGGGGGCGCGATGGCTGAAGCTTTCTTT; CDR3aa: CASSLGGTGGAMAEAFF; abundance: few; j_gene: TRBJ1-1; v_gene: TRBV5-1; d_gene: TRBD1
CDR3nt: TGTGCCACGGCGGGGGACGAAGTAGAGACCCAGTACTTC; CDR3aa: CATAGDEVETQYF; abundance: .; j_gene: TRBJ2-5; v_gene: TRBV7-9; d_gene: TRBD2
CDR3nt: TGCGCCAGCAGCCCCACCACCTTGCTCGACTCCAGCTCCTACGAGCAGTACTTC; CDR3aa: CASSPTTLLDSSSYEQYF; abundance: .; j_gene: TRBJ2-7; v_gene: TRBV4-3; d_gene: .
CDR3nt: TGTGCCAGCAGAGGCGGCAGTGCTGAAGCTTTCTTT; CDR3aa: CASRGGSAEAFF; abundance: .; j_gene: TRBJ1-1; v_gene: TRBV2; d_gene: .
CDR3nt: TGTGCCAGCAGGAACGCGGCAGGGGGGAAGAATGAGCAGTTCTTC; CDR3aa: CASRNAAGGKNEQFF; abundance: .; j_gene: TRBJ2-1; v_gene: TRBV21-1; d_gene: .
CDR3nt: TGTGCCAGTAGTCCCTGGGACAGGGCAACGAGAAGCGGGGAGCTGTTTTTT; CDR3aa: CASSPWDRATRSGELFF; abundance: .; j_gene: TRBJ2-2; v_gene: TRBV19; d_gene: TRBD1
CDR3nt: TGCGCCAGCAGCCAAGACTCAGGGATCGGGGAGCTGTTTTTT; CDR3aa: CASSQDSGIGELFF; abundance: .; j_gene: TRBJ2-2; v_gene: TRBV4-3; d_gene: .
CDR3nt: TGTGCCAGCAGCTTGGGGAGTTACGACGAGCAGTACTTC; CDR3aa: CASSLGSYDEQYF; abundance: .; j_gene: TRBJ2-7; v_gene: TRBV7-6; d_gene: .
CDR3nt: TGTGCCTGGATGGCAGGGTGGGGCACTGAAGCTTTCTTT; CDR3aa: CAWMAGWGTEAFF; abundance: .; j_gene: TRBJ1-1; v_gene: TRBV30; d_gene: .
CDR3nt: TGTGCCAGCAGTTTACCCGTAATCGAAGAGACCCAGTACTTC; CDR3aa: CASSLPVIEETQYF; abundance: once; j_gene: TRBJ2-5; v_gene: TRBV28; d_gene: .
CDR3nt: TGTGCCAGCAGTCCCGACAGGGCTAATTCACCCCTCCACTTT; CDR3aa: CASSPDRANSPLHF; abundance: .; j_gene: TRBJ1-6; v_gene: TRBV27; d_gene: TRBD1
CDR3nt: TGTGCCAGCAGTGAAGCTTACCGAGGGGGCAGTAATGAAAAACTGTTTTTT; CDR3aa: CASSEAYRGGSNEKLFF; abundance: .; j_gene: TRBJ1-4; v_gene: TRBV6-1; d_gene: TRBD1
CDR3nt: TGTGCCAGCAGTTCGGACTCCGTGGTGCAGTTCTTC; CDR3aa: CASSSDSVVQFF; abundance: .; j_gene: TRBJ2-1; v_gene: TRBV12-3/TRBV12-4; d_gene: .
CDR3nt: TGTGCCTGGAGTGAGGGAGTTGGTTCACCCCTCCACTTT; CDR3aa: CAWSEGVGSPLHF; abundance: .; j_gene: TRBJ1-6; v_gene: TRBV30; d_gene: .
CDR3nt: TGTGCCAGTAGTGTACAGAGGGGACTTAACACTGAAGCTTTCTTT; CDR3aa: CASSVQRGLNTEAFF; abundance: .; j_gene: TRBJ1-1; v_gene: TRBV19; d_gene: .
CDR3nt: TGTGCCAGCAGCCTCAGGGGCAATCAGCCCCAGCATTTT; CDR3aa: CASSLRGNQPQHF; abundance: .; j_gene: TRBJ1-5; v_gene: TRBV7-2; d_gene: .
CDR3nt: TGTGCCAGCAGCCAAGATTCCGACAGCTACGAGCAGTACTTC; CDR3aa: CASSQDSDSYEQYF; abundance: .; j_gene: TRBJ2-7; v_gene: TRBV4-2; d_gene: .
CDR3nt: TGTGCCAGCAGCCAAGATCTCAGCGGGAGAATGGGAGATACGCAGTATTTT; CDR3aa: CASSQDLSGRMGDTQYF; abundance: .; j_gene: TRBJ2-3; v_gene: TRBV3-1/TRBV3-2; d_gene: TRBD2
CDR3nt: TGTGCCAGCAGCTCGGGACAGGCGTACATTACTACCTACGAGCAGTACTTC; CDR3aa: CASSSGQAYITTYEQYF; abundance: .; j_gene: TRBJ2-7; v_gene: TRBV5-6; d_gene: TRBD1
CDR3nt: TGTGCCTGGAATCCGGGACGGGAGCCCTACGAGCAGTACTTC; CDR3aa: CAWNPGREPYEQYF; abundance: .; j_gene: TRBJ2-7; v_gene: TRBV30; d_gene: .
CDR3nt: TGTGCCAGCAGCTCCCCTCGGGGGGCCGTCAATGAGCAGTTCTTC; CDR3aa: CASSSPRGAVNEQFF; abundance: .; j_gene: TRBJ2-1; v_gene: TRBV11-2; d_gene: .
CDR3nt: TGTGCCAGCAGCGCGGGACTAGCGGGAAGGGCAGGATGGGAGACCCAGTACTTC; CDR3aa: CASSAGLAGRAGWETQYF; abundance: once; j_gene: TRBJ2-5; v_gene: TRBV9; d_gene: TRBD2
CDR3nt: TGTGCCAGCAGCTTAAGGACTAGCGGGAGTAGTTACGAGCAGTACTTC; CDR3aa: CASSLRTSGSSYEQYF; abundance: .; j_gene: TRBJ2-7; v_gene: TRBV7-9; d_gene: TRBD2
CDR3nt: TGTGCCAGCAGTTTATTTGCAGGGGATTACAATGAGCAGTTCTTC; CDR3aa: CASSLFAGDYNEQFF; abundance: .; j_gene: TRBJ2-1; v_gene: TRBV27; d_gene: .
CDR3nt: TGCGCCAGCAGCCAAGGCACGGGGGGGGACGAGCAGTACTTC; CDR3aa: CASSQGTGGDEQYF; abundance: .; j_gene: TRBJ2-7; v_gene: TRBV4-1; d_gene: TRBD2
CDR3nt: TGTGCCAGCAGGACCCCGGGATCGCCCCAGCATTTT; CDR3aa: CASRTPGSPQHF; abundance: .; j_gene: TRBJ1-5; v_gene: TRBV27; d_gene: .
CDR3nt: TGCGCCAGCAGCTTCGGTACGGGGTTGAATGAGCAGTTCTTC; CDR3aa: CASSFGTGLNEQFF; abundance: .; j_gene: TRBJ2-1; v_gene: TRBV5-1; d_gene: .
CDR3nt: TGTGCCAGCAGTTACGGCAGCGATTCCTACGAGCAGTACTTC; CDR3aa: CASSYGSDSYEQYF; abundance: .; j_gene: TRBJ2-7; v_gene: TRBV6-5; d_gene: .
CDR3nt: TGTGCCAGCAGCTTGGCTTTTTCGCAGGGGGGCCTGAACACTGAAGCTTTCTTT; CDR3aa: CASSLAFSQGGLNTEAFF; abundance: .; j_gene: TRBJ1-1; v_gene: TRBV5-4; d_gene: TRBD1
CDR3nt: TGTGCCAGCAGCTTAACCCCCAGGGCTGGAAACACCATATATTTT; CDR3aa: CASSLTPRAGNTIYF; abundance: .; j_gene: TRBJ1-3; v_gene: TRBV7-9; d_gene: .
CDR3nt: TGTGCCAGTAGTATAGCCGGGGGCGGGAGACCCTACGAGCAGTACTTC; CDR3aa: CASSIAGGGRPYEQYF; abundance: .; j_gene: TRBJ2-7; v_gene: TRBV19; d_gene: .
CDR3nt: TGTGCCACCAGGTTAGCGGGAGGGCCCCAAGAGACCCAGTACTTC; CDR3aa: CATRLAGGPQETQYF; abundance: .; j_gene: TRBJ2-5; v_gene: TRBV15; d_gene: TRBD2
CDR3nt: TGTGCCAGCAGAGACACCATTTTAGGTCACGGGGAGCTGTTTTTT; CDR3aa: CASRDTILGHGELFF; abundance: .; j_gene: TRBJ2-2; v_gene: TRBV7-9; d_gene: .
CDR3nt: TGTGCCAGCACTCGCGGGTATGGCTACACCTTC; CDR3aa: CASTRGYGYTF; abundance: .; j_gene: TRBJ1-2; v_gene: TRBV3-1/TRBV3-2; d_gene: .
CDR3nt: TGTGCCAGCAGCATAGTAGCGGGAGGTGGCTACAATGAGCAGTTCTTC; CDR3aa: CASSIVAGGGYNEQFF; abundance: .; j_gene: TRBJ2-1; v_gene: TRBV9; d_gene: TRBD2